This T cell receptor (beta chain) was recorded in a study of long-term antiretroviral therapy in people with HIV. Study-level background: The oldest specimens predate the 2015 immediate-ART recommendation by about a decade.

United States facilities provided treatment to all participants with HIV. immunoSEQ v3.0 was run at survey level. Assay: immunoSEQ multiplex PCR; the TCRdb copy retains only in-frame clones and omits some. Among approximately 8,800 clones listed, 78% were seen once. Study outcomes and limitations: Repertoire composition at all time points was dominated by clones that had expanded before ART. Samples were collected from 2004 to 2017 under possibly less effective ART regimens.

The V end was cut by 1 base, the J end by 3 bases, with 8 bases between. CDR1 and CDR2 from the germline V gene are SGHRS and YFSETQ. The CDR3 has 13 amino acids. This clone came up a few times. Its antigen remains unknown. Sequencing used unsorted PBMCs, obtained 0.6 years before starting antiretroviral therapy. The chain uses TRBV5-1 and TRBJ2-7; D is undetermined. This clonotype originated in a man between 35 and 55 years old with HIV. In DNA form, the CDR3 reads TGCGCCAGCAGCTTGTTGGGTGACTACGAGCAGTACTTC. Protein sequence: CASSLLGDYEQYF.